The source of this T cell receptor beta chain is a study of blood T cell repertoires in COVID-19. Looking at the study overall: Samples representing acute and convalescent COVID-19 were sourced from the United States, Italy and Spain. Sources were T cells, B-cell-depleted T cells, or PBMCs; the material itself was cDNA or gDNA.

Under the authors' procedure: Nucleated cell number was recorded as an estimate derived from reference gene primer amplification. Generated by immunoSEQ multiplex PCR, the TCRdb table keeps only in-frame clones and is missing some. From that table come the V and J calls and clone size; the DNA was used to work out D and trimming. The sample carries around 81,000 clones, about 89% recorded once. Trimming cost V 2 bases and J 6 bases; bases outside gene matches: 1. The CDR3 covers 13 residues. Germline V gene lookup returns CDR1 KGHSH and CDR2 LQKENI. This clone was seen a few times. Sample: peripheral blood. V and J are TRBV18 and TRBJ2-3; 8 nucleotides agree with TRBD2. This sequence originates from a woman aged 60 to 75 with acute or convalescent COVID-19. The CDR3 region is CASSPGTRDTQYF. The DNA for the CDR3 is TGTGCCAGCTCACCAGGGACTAGGGATACGCAGTATTTT. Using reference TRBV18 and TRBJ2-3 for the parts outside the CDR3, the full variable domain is NAGVMQNPRHLVRRRGQEARLRCSPMKGHSHVYWYRQLPEEGLKFMVYLQKENIIDESGMPKERFSAEFPKEGPSILRIQQVVRGDSAAYFCASSPGTRDTQYFGPGTRLTVL.